Sequencing of this T cell receptor beta chain was carried out in a study of T cell repertoires in cytomegalovirus infection. Looking at the study overall: The authors relied on CMV epitopes, both recently identified HLA-C-restricted and well-studied HLA-B-restricted.

Comment on this clonotype: Its target is unknown.

V was pared by 8 bases and J by 6 bases, with 14 bases between. The CDR3 consists of 13 residues. CDR1 and CDR2 from the germline V gene are SNHLY and FYNNEI. TCRdb recomputed calls from the reads with MiXCR, one row per CDR3 protein. Of 570,000 or so distinct CDR3 sequences in the sample, about 39% are singletons; the top ten hold about 48%. The specimen comprised cultured PBMCs, sampled from culture after CMV antigen stimulation. The clonotype originates from a human donor in good health (CMV status not recorded). Some clones in this sample may be carry-over from other donors' samples. This chain uses TRBV2 with TRBJ2-4, with unresolved D. The chain's CDR3 is CASYADLGNIQYF. Written as DNA, the CDR3 is TGTGCCAGCTACGCGGACCTGGGAAACATTCAGTACTTC. Drawing the rest from reference TRBV2 and TRBJ2-4, the complete variable domain is EPEVTQTPSHQVTQMGQEVILRCVPISNHLYFYWYRQILGQKVEFLVSFYNNEISEKSEIFDDQFSVERPDGSNFTLKIRSTKLEDSAMYFCASYADLGNIQYFGAGTRLSVL.